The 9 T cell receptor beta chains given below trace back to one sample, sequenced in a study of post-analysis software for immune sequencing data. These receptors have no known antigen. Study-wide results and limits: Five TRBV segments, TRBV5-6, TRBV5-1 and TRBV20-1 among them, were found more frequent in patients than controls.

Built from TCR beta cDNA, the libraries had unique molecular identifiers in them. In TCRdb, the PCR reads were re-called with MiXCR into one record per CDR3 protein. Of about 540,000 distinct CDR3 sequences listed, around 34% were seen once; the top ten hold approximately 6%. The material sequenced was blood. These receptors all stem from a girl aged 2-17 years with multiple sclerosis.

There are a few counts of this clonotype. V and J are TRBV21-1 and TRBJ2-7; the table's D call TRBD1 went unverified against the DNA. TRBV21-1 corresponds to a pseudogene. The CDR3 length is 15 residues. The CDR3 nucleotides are TGTGCCAGCAGCATCAGGGACAGGGCGGACCACGAGCAGTACTTC. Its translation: CASSIRDRADHEQYF.

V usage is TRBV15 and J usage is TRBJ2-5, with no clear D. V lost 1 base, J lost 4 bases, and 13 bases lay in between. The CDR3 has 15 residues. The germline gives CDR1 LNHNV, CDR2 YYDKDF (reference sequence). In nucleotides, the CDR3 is TGTGCCACCAGCAGAGGGTACCTGCAAGGAGAGACCCAGTACTTC. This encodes CATSRGYLQGETQYF.

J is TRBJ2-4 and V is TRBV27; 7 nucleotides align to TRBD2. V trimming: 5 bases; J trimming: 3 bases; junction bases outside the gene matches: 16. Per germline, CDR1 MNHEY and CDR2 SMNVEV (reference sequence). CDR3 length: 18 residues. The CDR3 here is CASSQGLNRRGVKNIQYF. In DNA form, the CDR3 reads TGTGCCAGCAGTCAGGGACTTAATCGTCGGGGGGTCAAAAACATTCAGTACTTC.

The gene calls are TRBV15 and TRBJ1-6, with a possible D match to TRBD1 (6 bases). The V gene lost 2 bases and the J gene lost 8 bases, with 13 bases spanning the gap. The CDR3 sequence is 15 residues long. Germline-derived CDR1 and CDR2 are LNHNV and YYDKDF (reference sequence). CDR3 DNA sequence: TGTGCCACCAGCAGACGGACGAGGGGGGATTCACCCCTCCACTTT. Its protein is CATSRRTRGDSPLHF.

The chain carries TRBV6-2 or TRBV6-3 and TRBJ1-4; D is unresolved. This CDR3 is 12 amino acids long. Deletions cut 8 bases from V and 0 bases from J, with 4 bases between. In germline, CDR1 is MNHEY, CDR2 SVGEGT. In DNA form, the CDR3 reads TGTGCCAGCGGGGCAACTAATGAAAAACTGTTTTTT. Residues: CASGATNEKLFF.

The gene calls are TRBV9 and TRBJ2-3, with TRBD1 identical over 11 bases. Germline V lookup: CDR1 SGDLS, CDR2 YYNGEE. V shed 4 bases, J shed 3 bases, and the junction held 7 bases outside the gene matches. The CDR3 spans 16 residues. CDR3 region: CASSTPGQGGTDTQYF. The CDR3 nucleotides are TGTGCCAGCAGCACCCCGGGACAGGGGGGGACAGATACGCAGTATTTT.

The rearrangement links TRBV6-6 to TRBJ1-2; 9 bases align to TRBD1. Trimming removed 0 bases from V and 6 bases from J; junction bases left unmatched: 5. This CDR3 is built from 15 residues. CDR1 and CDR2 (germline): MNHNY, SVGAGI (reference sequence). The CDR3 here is CASSYSLQGAHGYTF. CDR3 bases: TGTGCCAGCAGTTACTCACTACAGGGGGCACATGGCTACACCTTC.

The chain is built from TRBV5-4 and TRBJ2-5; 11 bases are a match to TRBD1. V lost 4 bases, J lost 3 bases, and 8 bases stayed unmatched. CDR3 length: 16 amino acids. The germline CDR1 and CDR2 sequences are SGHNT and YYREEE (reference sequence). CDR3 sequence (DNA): TGTGCCAGCAGCACCGGACAGGGGGCTTTCGAAGAGACCCAGTACTTC. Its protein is CASSTGQGAFEETQYF.

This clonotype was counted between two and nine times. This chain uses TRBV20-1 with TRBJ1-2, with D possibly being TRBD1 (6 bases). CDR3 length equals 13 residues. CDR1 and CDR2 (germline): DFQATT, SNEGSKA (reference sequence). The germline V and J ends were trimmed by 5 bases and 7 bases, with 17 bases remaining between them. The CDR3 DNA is TGCAGTGCTGGGGAGACCACAGGGTCTGGCTACACCTTC. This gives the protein CSAGETTGSGYTF.